The present TCR beta chain was sequenced within a study of blood T cell repertoires in COVID-19. For the study at large: The United States, Italy and Spain provided the acute and convalescent COVID-19 samples. Sample material is recorded as cDNA or gDNA derived from T cells, B-cell-depleted T cells, or PBMCs.

With 0 bases removed from V and 0 bases from J, the gap between germline ends came to 12 bases. Germline V CDR1 and CDR2: MGHRA, YSYEKL. This CDR3 region has 17 residues. Methods used by the authors: Nucleated cell number was recorded as an estimate derived from reference gene primer amplification. The data were produced by immunoSEQ multiplex PCR, yet TCRdb's version contains in-frame clones alone and is incomplete. The V and J calls and clone size are taken from that table; D and trimming were inferred from the DNA. The sample includes approximately 150,000 clones, about nine tenths of them seen just once.

Sequenced: peripheral blood. The origin of this receptor is a woman in her 70s with acute or convalescent COVID-19. The rearrangement uses TRBV4-1 and TRBJ1-3; a possible D gene is TRBD1 (5 bases). CDR3 region: CASSQESGQISGNTIYF. CDR3 DNA sequence: TGCGCCAGCAGCCAAGAGTCCGGACAAATCTCTGGAAACACCATATATTTT.